The 19 T cell receptor beta chains presented below share a single source sample, sequenced in a study of spatial heterogeneity in lung cancer. Their antigens remain unidentified. Whole-study results and caveats: Counts that tracked tumor mutation counts were those of expanded intratumoral alpha and beta TCRs.

Time point indicated: sample taken at primary tumor resection. TCRdb itself ran the 5' RACE reads through MiXCR, one entry per CDR3 protein. The sample contains almost 7,500 distinct CDR3 sequences, roughly 13% of which appear only once. The sample in question was lung tumor tissue, obtained at surgery. The receptors stem from a female donor with early-stage non-small cell lung cancer.

By sample share, this clonotype is medium-sized. The CDR3 is CASSRSGGRQPQHF. The DNA of the CDR3 is TGTGCCAGCAGCCGTTCGGGGGGCCGGCAGCCCCAGCATTTT. The gene calls are TRBV7-8 and TRBJ1-5; weak D call: TRBD1 (6 bases). Deletions cut 5 bases from V and 7 bases from J, with 15 bases between. The germline V gene has CDR1 SGHVS and CDR2 FQNEAQ. This CDR3 contains 14 residues.

By sample fraction, this clonotype is medium-sized. This chain links TRBV2 with TRBJ1-1; TRBD1 is a possible D gene (6 bases). Trimming cost V 7 bases and J 2 bases, with 17 bases left between them. Germline CDR1 reads SNHLY; CDR2 reads FYNNEI. The CDR3 totals 15 residues. The CDR3 protein is CASTLRAGTNTEAFF. DNA of the CDR3: TGTGCCAGCACCCTAAGGGCCGGGACAAACACTGAAGCTTTCTTT.

This clonotype showed up many times. The gene calls are TRBV20-1 and TRBJ1-1, with 9 bases that match TRBD1. Germline V gene lookup returns CDR1 DFQATT and CDR2 SNEGSKA (reference sequence). The CDR3 covers 13 residues. V lost 3 bases to trimming and J lost 9 bases; unmatched junction nucleotides: 8. The DNA for the CDR3 is TGCAGTGCTAGTAACCTACAGGGGGCAAAAGCTTTCTTT. It encodes CSASNLQGAKAFF.

The V call is TRBV4-3, the J call TRBJ2-7; possibly TRBD1 or TRBD2 for D (5 bases each). Germline loops: CDR1 LGHNA, CDR2 YSLEER. The V gene lost 0 bases and the J gene lost 3 bases, with 15 bases spanning the gap. The CDR3 consists of 16 residues. The CDR3 is CASSQDIDSSVYEQYF. CDR3 in DNA: TGCGCCAGCAGCCAAGATATCGACAGTAGCGTCTACGAGCAGTACTTC.

The rearrangement joins TRBV27 to TRBJ2-2, with D perhaps matching TRBD1 (5 bases). Germline CDR1 is MNHEY and CDR2 is SMNVEV (reference sequence). Deletions cut 3 bases from V and 4 bases from J, with 12 bases between. The CDR3 totals 15 residues. The DNA of the CDR3 is TGTGCCAGCAGTTTGGGCAGGGTCGGCACCGGGGAGCTGTTTTTT. Amino acids: CASSLGRVGTGELFF.

This clonotype is medium-sized by share. CDR3 DNA sequence: TGTGCCAGCAGATCGACGGGGGGTGAAGCTTTCTTT. Protein: CASRSTGGEAFF. The rearrangement joins TRBV12-3 or TRBV12-4 to TRBJ1-1; TRBD1 might be the D (5 bases). V gave up 6 bases and J gave up 7 bases, with 12 bases separating them. This CDR3 has 12 residues.

In this sample, this clonotype turned up many times. This rearrangement joins TRBV6-2 or TRBV6-3 to TRBJ2-3; D uncertain. The CDR3 length is 14 residues. V lost 1 base to trimming and J lost 5 bases, with 10 bases between them. Germline lookup yields CDR1 MNHEY and CDR2 SVGEGT. Written as DNA, the CDR3 is TGTGCCAGCAGTTACTGGGTCCTCGGAGATACGCAGTATTTT. Translating it yields CASSYWVLGDTQYF.

Ten or more counts support this clonotype. The chain links TRBV18 to TRBJ2-7, with 8 bases fitting TRBD2. Germline-derived CDR1 and CDR2 are KGHSH and LQKENI. This CDR3 spans 14 amino acids. V was pared by 5 bases and J by 3 bases, with 6 bases of the junction left unmatched. The CDR3 sequence is CASSLSSGYYEQYF. Written as DNA, the CDR3 is TGTGCCAGCTCATTATCTAGCGGGTACTACGAGCAGTACTTC.

The chain carries TRBV7-2 and TRBJ1-4, with D maybe TRBD1 (5 bases). From germline, CDR1 is SGHTA and CDR2 FQGNSA. Trimming took off 6 bases at V and 0 bases at J, with 11 bases between the two ends. The length of the CDR3 is 15 residues. CDR3 protein: CASSRQGATNEKLFF. The CDR3 nucleotides are TGTGCCAGCAGTCGGCAGGGTGCAACTAATGAAAAACTGTTTTTT.

The chain joins TRBV28 to TRBJ2-2; D gene uncertain. Trimming shortened V by 7 bases and J by 5 bases, and 14 bases separated the two germline ends. Germline V gives CDR1 MDHEN, CDR2 SYDVKM. The CDR3 contains 14 residues. The DNA for the CDR3 is TGTGCCAGCACCCCCCCCTCCGGGACCGGGGAGCTGTTTTTT. Translation: CASTPPSGTGELFF.

Relative to its sample, this clonotype is medium-sized (0.01 to 0.1%). The chain has TRBV7-9 and TRBJ2-7; TRBD1 matches at 9 bases. This CDR3 has 15 amino acids. The J segment lost 2 bases and the V segment lost 5 bases, leaving 7 bases of the junction unmatched. CDR1 is SEHNR, CDR2 FQNEAQ, per germline (reference sequence). The CDR3 loop is CASSIAGDRAYEQYF. CDR3 coding DNA: TGTGCCAGCAGCATCGCGGGGGACAGGGCCTACGAGCAGTACTTC.

This clonotype is classed as medium-sized. The chain joins TRBV29-1 to TRBJ2-7; 7 bases are a match to TRBD1. Trimming at V came to 5 bases and at J to 3 bases, leaving 1 base not matched to a gene. This CDR3 comprises 11 residues. In germline, CDR1 is SQVTM, CDR2 ANQGSEA. CDR3 amino acids: CSVRDSYEQYF. Here the CDR3 DNA reads TGCAGCGTTAGGGACAGCTACGAGCAGTACTTC.

This clonotype was counted ten times or more. The chain couples TRBV30 to TRBJ2-2; D is possibly TRBD2 (5 bases). The CDR3 totals 16 residues. Germline CDR1 GTSNPN, CDR2 SVGIG (reference sequence). Trimming left V 2 bases short and J 3 bases short, with 16 bases between. In DNA, the CDR3 is TGTGCCTGGAGTCTTATGGGGAGATCCTACACCGGGGAGCTGTTTTTT. This codes for CAWSLMGRSYTGELFF.

This clonotype was counted at least ten times. One junction end disagrees with the germline gene, perhaps due to a read error. The V gene is TRBV4-2, the J gene TRBJ2-2, with TRBD2 matching 8 bases. The CDR3 totals 13 residues. Germline CDR1 and CDR2: LGHNA and YNFKEQ. The DNA of the CDR3 is TGTGTCAGCAGCCCCGGGGGGGCCGGCCAGCTGTTTTTT. Translating it yields CVSSPGGAGQLFF.

Ten or more counts support this clonotype. The CDR3 sequence: CASSLHWIGSPLHF. Written as DNA, the CDR3 is TGTGCCAGCAGCCTACACTGGATCGGCTCACCCCTCCACTTT. The chain recombines TRBV14 with TRBJ1-6; no reliable D call. In germline, CDR1 is SGHDN, CDR2 FVKESK. This CDR3 spans 14 amino acids. With 4 bases removed from V and 10 bases from J, the gap between germline ends came to 14 bases.

This clonotype was detected ten times or more. An end of the junction does not agree with germline; a read error may underlie this. The J gene is TRBJ2-3, the V gene TRBV4-3; possible D gene TRBD1, 5 bases. This CDR3 spans 14 amino acids. Germline values: CDR1 LGHNA, CDR2 YSLEER. The CDR3 DNA is TGCGCCAGCAGCCAAGATTCGGCCACTCAGGGTATGGATTTT. This encodes CASSQDSATQGMDF.

This clonotype has ten or more counts. The chain couples TRBV3-1 to TRBJ1-6, with no clear D. CDR3 size: 12 residues. V was shortened by 3 bases and J by 11 bases, with 8 bases between the two germline ends. From germline, CDR1 is LGHDT and CDR2 YNNKEL (reference sequence). CDR3 loop: CASSHTGTPLHF. CDR3 nucleotides: TGTGCCAGCAGCCATACCGGGACACCCCTCCACTTT.

This clonotype is deemed medium-sized (0.01 to 0.1%). The chain uses TRBV2 and TRBJ1-6; unclear D gene. The CDR3 has 15 residues. Germline loops: CDR1 SNHLY, CDR2 FYNNEI. V lost 7 bases, J lost 0 bases, and 10 bases lay in between. This CDR3 is CASISQSSYNSPLHF. As DNA, the CDR3 is TGTGCCAGCATCAGTCAGAGCTCCTATAATTCACCCCTCCACTTT.

This clonotype is medium-sized by share. The chain is built from TRBV5-8 and TRBJ2-3; D is possibly TRBD2 (5 bases). There are 14 residues in the CDR3. Germline-derived CDR1 and CDR2 are SGHTS and YDEGEE. With 2 bases removed from V and 4 bases from J, the gap between germline ends came to 11 bases. CDR3 loop: CASSFMRASDTQYF. In nucleotides, the CDR3 is TGTGCCAGCAGCTTTATGAGGGCATCAGATACGCAGTATTTT.